This is a list of T cell receptor beta chains from one sample in a study of OX40 agonist ivuxolimab in advanced cancers. Profiled with immunoSEQ multiplex PCR; TCRdb holds only in-frame clones, not every one. Among about 79,000 clones listed, around 92% were seen once. This specimen was CD4+ or CD8+ T cells sorted from blood, taken in a trial of the OX40 agonist ivuxolimab. The receptor set was obtained from an adult with an advanced solid tumor such as melanoma, head and neck, liver or kidney cancer. CDR3s include the opening cysteine and the closing phenylalanine or tryptophan. Fields, in order: D gene, clone size, J gene, V gene, CDR3 DNA, CDR3 protein. D genes are given only for firm matches. Clone sizes are given selectively: once, few, many, or a class where the clone is expanded.

>TRBD1|-|TRBJ1-2|TRBV6-6
TGTGCCAGCAGTTATTGGGAACCAAGGGGGCGTGATGGCTACACCTTC
CASSYWEPRGRDGYTF
>TRBD1|-|TRBJ1-5|TRBV5-1
TGCGCCAGCAGCCAGGGGGGGCAGACCAATCAGCCCCAGCATTTT
CASSQGGQTNQPQHF
>TRBD1|-|TRBJ2-5|TRBV7-7
TGTGCTAGCAGCTTAGACAGGGGAAACAAAGAGACCCAGTACTTC
CASSLDRGNKETQYF
>-|-|TRBJ2-1|TRBV7-9
TGTGCCAGCAGCTTAACCAATGAGCAGTTCTTC
CASSLTNEQFF
>TRBD2|-|TRBJ2-7|TRBV18
TGTGCCAGCTCACCGAGAGCGGGAGCCCTCGTGGGGGAGCAGTACTTC
CASSPRAGALVGEQYF
>-|-|TRBJ1-1|TRBV10-3
TGTGCCATCAGTGAGTTAGGGAAGAACACTGAAGCTTTCTTT
CAISELGKNTEAFF
>-|-|TRBJ2-7|TRBV4-1
TGCGCCAGCAGCCCTTTATTGCGGGGGCTGGGGGAGCAGTACTTC
CASSPLLRGLGEQYF
>TRBD1|-|TRBJ1-4|TRBV2
TGTGCCAGCCTTGGACAGGATCTTACTGCAACTAATGAAAAACTGTTTTTT
CASLGQDLTATNEKLFF
>TRBD2|-|TRBJ2-7|TRBV2
TGTGCCAGCAGACCTCGGACTAGCTCCTACGAGCAGTACTTC
CASRPRTSSYEQYF
>-|-|TRBJ2-5|TRBV7-9
TGTGCCAGCAGCCAGGGGGAGACCCAGTACTTC
CASSQGETQYF
>TRBD1|-|TRBJ1-5|TRBV30
TGTGCCTGGAGTCCTAAACAGGGGGTGGGCAATCAGCCCCAGCATTTT
CAWSPKQGVGNQPQHF
>-|once|TRBJ2-7|TRBV7-6
TGTGCCAGCAGCTCCTCGGGTAGGGGCTACGAGCAGTACTTC
CASSSSGRGYEQYF
>TRBD1|few|TRBJ2-7|TRBV14
TGTGCCAGCAGCCCCAGGACAGGGGTGAACCCCTACGAGCAGTACTTC
CASSPRTGVNPYEQYF
>TRBD2|-|TRBJ2-2|TRBV28
TGTGCCAGCAGTTGGGCGGGAGGGAGGACCGGGGAGCTGTTTTTT
CASSWAGGRTGELFF
>-|-|TRBJ2-5|TRBV6-1
TGTGCCAGCAGTGAAGGCCAGGGGGGGGAGACCCAGTACTTC
CASSEGQGGETQYF
>TRBD1|-|TRBJ2-1|TRBV19
TGTGCCATAGACAGGGGGGTAGGTGAGCAGTTCTTC
CAIDRGVGEQFF